In its sample, the clone carrying this T cell receptor (beta chain) was seen many times. The TCR beta CDR3 regions underwent amplification using RNA transcripts as the source. The TCR CDR3 was amplified in a first-round RT-PCR using the HTBI primer set. In TCRdb, the multiplex PCR reads were re-called with MiXCR into one record per CDR3 protein. Altogether 700,000 or so distinct CDR3 sequences are present, about 15% being singletons, with the ten largest covering under 15%. The data were obtained in a study of T cells in Graves' hyperthyroidism and ophthalmopathy. Losses at the gene ends were 5 bases for V and 7 bases for J; bases not matched to a gene: 7. This CDR3 comprises 15 residues. CDR1 is SEHNR, CDR2 FQNEAQ, per germline (reference sequence).

The chain employs TRBV7-9 and TRBJ2-4; 11 nucleotides align to TRBD1. The sequence was obtained from a woman aged 45 to 65 with Graves' ophthalmopathy. Sequenced sample: blood. CDR3 sequence (DNA): TGTGCCAGCAGCGGTGGGACAGGGGGACGGAACATTCAGTACTTC. Amino acids: CASSGGTGGRNIQYF.